Sequencing of this T cell receptor beta chain was carried out in a study of shared clonotypes between healthy human individuals. CDR1 and CDR2 from the germline V gene are MNHEY and SMNVEV (reference sequence). V lost 9 bases and J lost 5; bases outside the gene matches: 11. The CDR3 spans 14 residues. This clone appeared a single time. TCRdb's table, derived via immunoSEQ multiplex PCR, lists solely in-frame clones and lacks some. The sample gives 2 million to 2.5 million clones, nearly 97% of which show up once; roughly 0.13% is in the top ten. Researchers partitioned CD4+ cells into CD45RA+ naive and CD45RA-negative memory subsets.

The rearrangement joins TRBV27 to TRBJ2-5, with 8 nucleotides matching TRBD2. The TCR originated in a man between 18 and 29 years old in good health. Sequenced input: naive CD4+ T cells sorted from blood. Sample subset: CD45RA+ positively selected. Here the CDR3 DNA reads TGTGCCAGGGTTAGACGGGAGGGCCGGGAGACCCAGTACTTC. This gives the protein CARVRREGRETQYF.